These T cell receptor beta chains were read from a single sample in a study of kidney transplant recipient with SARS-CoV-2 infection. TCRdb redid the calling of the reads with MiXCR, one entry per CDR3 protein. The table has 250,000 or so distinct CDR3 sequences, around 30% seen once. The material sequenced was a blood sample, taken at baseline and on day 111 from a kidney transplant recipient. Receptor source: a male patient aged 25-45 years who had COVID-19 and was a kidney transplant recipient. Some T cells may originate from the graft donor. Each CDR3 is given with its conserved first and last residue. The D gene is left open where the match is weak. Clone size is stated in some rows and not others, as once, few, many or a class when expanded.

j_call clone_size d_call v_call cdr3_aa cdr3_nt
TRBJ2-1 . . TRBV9 CASTPRGARDEQFF TGTGCCAGCACCCCCAGGGGGGCGCGGGATGAGCAGTTCTTC
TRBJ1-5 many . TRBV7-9 CASSLGSENQPQHF TGTGCCAGCAGCTTGGGTAGCGAAAATCAGCCCCAGCATTTT
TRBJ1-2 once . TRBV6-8 CASSSLERARKTYGYTF TGTGCCAGCAGTTCCTTAGAACGCGCTAGAAAGACCTATGGCTACACCTTC
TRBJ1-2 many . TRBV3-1 CASSQGSPGGYTF TGTGCCAGCAGCCAAGGGAGCCCGGGTGGCTACACCTTC
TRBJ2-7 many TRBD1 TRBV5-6 CASSSGTASSYEQYF TGTGCCAGCAGCTCTGGGACAGCCAGCTCCTACGAGCAGTACTTC
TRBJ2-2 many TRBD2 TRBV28 CASSLLGLAVNKLGGELFF TGTGCCAGCAGTTTGTTAGGACTAGCGGTTAACAAACTTGGCGGGGAGCTGTTTTTT
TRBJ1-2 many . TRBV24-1 CATSGSYSTRKTYGYTF TGTGCCACCAGTGGGTCATATAGTACCAGAAAGACCTATGGCTACACCTTC
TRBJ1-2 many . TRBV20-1 CSAITKLFRKTYGYTF TGCAGTGCTATCACAAAGCTGTTTCGAAAGACCTATGGCTACACCTTC
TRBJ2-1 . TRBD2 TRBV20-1 CSARQRGTSGYCNEQFF TGCAGTGCCCGCCAACGGGGGACTAGCGGGTATTGCAATGAGCAGTTCTTC
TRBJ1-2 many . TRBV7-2 CASSLASELSRVGYTF TGTGCCAGCAGCTTAGCTTCGGAACTCTCCCGAGTTGGCTACACCTTC
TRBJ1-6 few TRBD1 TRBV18 CASSLGQGLSYNSPLHF TGTGCCAGCTCACTAGGACAGGGGTTATCCTATAATTCACCCCTCCACTTT
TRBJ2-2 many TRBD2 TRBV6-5 CASRRGGTSGSGGELFF TGTGCCAGCAGGCGGGGGGGGACTAGCGGGAGCGGCGGGGAGCTGTTTTTT
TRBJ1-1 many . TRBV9 CASSVGSQGGIAFF TGTGCCAGCAGCGTAGGTTCACAGGGAGGGATAGCTTTCTTT
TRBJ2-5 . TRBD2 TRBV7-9 CTSSLGKLTSGGQETQYF TGTACCAGCAGCTTAGGGAAGCTGACTAGCGGGGGACAAGAGACCCAGTACTTC
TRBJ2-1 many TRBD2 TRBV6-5 CASRTLAGSSYNEQFF TGTGCCAGCAGAACACTAGCGGGGTCCTCCTACAATGAGCAGTTCTTC
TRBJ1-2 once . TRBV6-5 CASSRRTSMRKTYGCTF TGTGCCAGCAGTCGAAGGACCTCTATGCGAAAGACCTATGGCTGCACCTTC